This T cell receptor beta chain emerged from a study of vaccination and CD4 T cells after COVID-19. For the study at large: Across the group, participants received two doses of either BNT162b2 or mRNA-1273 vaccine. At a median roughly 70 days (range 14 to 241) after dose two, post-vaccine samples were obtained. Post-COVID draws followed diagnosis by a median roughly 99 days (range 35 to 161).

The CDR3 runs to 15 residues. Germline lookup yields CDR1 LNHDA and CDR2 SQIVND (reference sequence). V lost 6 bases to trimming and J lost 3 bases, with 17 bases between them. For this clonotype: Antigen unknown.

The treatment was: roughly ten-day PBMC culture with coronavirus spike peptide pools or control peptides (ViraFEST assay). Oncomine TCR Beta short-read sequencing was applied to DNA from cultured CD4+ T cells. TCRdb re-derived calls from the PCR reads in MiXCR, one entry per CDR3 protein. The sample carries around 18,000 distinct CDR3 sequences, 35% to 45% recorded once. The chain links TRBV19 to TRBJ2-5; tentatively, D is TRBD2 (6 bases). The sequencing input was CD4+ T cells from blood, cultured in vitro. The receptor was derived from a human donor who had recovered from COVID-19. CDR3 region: CASRYGTRMEETQYF. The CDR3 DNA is TGTGCCAGTAGATACGGGACTCGAATGGAAGAGACCCAGTACTTC.